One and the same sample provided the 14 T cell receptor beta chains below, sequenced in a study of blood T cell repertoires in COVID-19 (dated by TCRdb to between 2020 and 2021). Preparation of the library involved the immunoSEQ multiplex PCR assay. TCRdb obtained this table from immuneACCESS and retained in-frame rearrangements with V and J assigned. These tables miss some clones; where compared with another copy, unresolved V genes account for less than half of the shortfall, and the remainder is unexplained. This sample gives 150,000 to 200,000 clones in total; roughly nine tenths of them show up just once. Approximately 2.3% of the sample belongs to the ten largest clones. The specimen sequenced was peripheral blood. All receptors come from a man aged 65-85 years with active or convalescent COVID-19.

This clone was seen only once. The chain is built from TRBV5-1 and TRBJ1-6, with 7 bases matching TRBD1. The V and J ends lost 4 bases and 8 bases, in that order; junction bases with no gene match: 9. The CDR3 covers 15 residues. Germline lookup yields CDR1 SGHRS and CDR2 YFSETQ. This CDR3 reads CASSHLEGADSPLHF. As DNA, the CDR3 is TGCGCCAGCAGCCACCTCGAGGGGGCGGATTCACCCCTCCACTTT.

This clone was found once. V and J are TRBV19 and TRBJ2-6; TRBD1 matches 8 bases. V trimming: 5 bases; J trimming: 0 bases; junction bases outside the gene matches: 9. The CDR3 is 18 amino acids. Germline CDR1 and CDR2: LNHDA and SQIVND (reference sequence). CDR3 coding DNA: TGTGCCAGTAGTTCCCCCGGTACAGGGGGCTCTGGGGCCAACGTCCTGACTTTC. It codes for CASSSPGTGGSGANVLTF.

This CDR3 reads CATSSAVGGGLNTQYF. CDR3 sequence (DNA): TGTGCCACCAGCAGCGCAGTCGGGGGGGGTCTGAATACGCAGTATTTT. The chain joins TRBV15 to TRBJ2-3, with 8 bases identical to TRBD2. The CDR3 is 16 amino acids. V lost 3 bases to trimming and J lost 7 bases; unmatched junction nucleotides: 12. Germline-derived CDR1 and CDR2 are LNHNV and YYDKDF (reference sequence).

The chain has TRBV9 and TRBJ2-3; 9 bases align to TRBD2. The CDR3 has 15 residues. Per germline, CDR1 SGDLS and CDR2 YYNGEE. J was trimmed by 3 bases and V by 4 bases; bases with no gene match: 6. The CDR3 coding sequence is TGTGCCAGCAGCCCCGTTAGCGGGAGTACAGATACGCAGTATTTT. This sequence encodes CASSPVSGSTDTQYF.

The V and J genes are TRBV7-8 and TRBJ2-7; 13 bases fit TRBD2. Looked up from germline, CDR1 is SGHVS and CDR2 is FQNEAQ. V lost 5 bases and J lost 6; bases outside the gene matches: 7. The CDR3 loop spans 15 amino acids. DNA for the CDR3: TGTGCCAGCAGCAAACTAGCGGGAGGGCCTTTCGAGCAGTACTTC. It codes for CASSKLAGGPFEQYF.

The CDR3 DNA reads as TGTGCCAGTAAAATGGGACAGAAGGGGAGAGTCTACAATGAGCAGTTCTTC. As protein: CASKMGQKGRVYNEQFF. J is TRBJ2-1 and V is TRBV19; TRBD1 matches at 7 bases. The germline V gene has CDR1 LNHDA and CDR2 SQIVND (reference sequence). With V trimmed by 7 bases and J by 3 bases, 15 bases remained unmatched. This CDR3 contains 17 residues.

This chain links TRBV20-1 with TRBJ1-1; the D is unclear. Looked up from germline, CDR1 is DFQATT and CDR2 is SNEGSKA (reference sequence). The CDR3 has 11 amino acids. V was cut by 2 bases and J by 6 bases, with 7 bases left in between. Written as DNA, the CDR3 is TGCAGTGCTAGACCGGGAGCTGAAGCTTTCTTT. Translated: CSARPGAEAFF.

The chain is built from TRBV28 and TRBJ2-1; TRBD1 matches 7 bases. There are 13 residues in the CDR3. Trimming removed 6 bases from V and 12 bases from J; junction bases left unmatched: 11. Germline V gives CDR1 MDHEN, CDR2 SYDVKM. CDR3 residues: CASSLTGIYRQFF. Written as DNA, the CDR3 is TGTGCCAGCAGCTTGACAGGGATCTATCGGCAGTTCTTC.

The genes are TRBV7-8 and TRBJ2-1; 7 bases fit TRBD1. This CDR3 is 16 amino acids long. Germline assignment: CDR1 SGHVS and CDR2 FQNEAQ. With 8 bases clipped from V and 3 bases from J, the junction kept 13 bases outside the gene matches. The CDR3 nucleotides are TGTGCCAGCCAAGTAGGAAGACAGGGCCTCTACAATGAGCAGTTCTTC. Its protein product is CASQVGRQGLYNEQFF.

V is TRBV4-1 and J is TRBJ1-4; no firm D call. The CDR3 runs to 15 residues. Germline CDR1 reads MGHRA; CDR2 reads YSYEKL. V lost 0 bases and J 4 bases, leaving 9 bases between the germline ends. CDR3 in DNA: TGCGCCAGCAGCCAAGAAGACACGTATAATGAAAAACTGTTTTTT. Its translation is CASSQEDTYNEKLFF.

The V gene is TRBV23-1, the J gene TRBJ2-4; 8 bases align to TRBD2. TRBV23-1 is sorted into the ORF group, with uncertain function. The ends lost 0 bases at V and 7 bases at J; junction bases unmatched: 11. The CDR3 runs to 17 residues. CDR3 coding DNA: TGCGCCAGCAGTCAATCGTACCCAGCGGGAGTGGAGAACATTCAGTACTTC. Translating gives CASSQSYPAGVENIQYF.

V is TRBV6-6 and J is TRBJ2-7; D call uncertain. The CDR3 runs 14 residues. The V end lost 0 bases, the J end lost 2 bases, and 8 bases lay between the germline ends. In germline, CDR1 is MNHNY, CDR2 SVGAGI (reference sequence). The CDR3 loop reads CASSYSSRAYEQYF. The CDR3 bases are TGTGCCAGCAGTTACTCGAGTCGTGCCTACGAGCAGTACTTC.

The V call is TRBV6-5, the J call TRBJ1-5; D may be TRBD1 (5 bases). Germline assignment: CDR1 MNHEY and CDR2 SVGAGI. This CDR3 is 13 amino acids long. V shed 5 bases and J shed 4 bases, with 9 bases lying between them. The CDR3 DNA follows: TGTGCCAGCAGTCCTCAGGGTAATCAGCCCCAGCATTTT. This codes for CASSPQGNQPQHF.

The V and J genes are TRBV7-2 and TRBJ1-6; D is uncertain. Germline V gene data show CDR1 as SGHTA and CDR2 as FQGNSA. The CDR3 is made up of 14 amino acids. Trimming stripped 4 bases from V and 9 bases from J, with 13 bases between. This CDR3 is CASSSTRLGSPLHF. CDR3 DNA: TGTGCCAGCAGCTCCACCCGACTGGGTTCACCCCTCCACTTT. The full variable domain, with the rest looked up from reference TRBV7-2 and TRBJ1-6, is GAGVSQSPSNKVTEKGKDVELRCDPISGHTALYWYRQSLGQGLEFLIYFQGNSAPDKSGLPSDRFSAERTGGSVSTLTIQRTQQEDSAVYLCASSSTRLGSPLHFGNGTRLTVT.